One sample yielded the 26 T cell receptor beta chains listed below, sequenced in a study of blood T cells in healthy people across ages. Then a second PCR, running about 6 to 12 cycles, was carried out with a sample-barcoded 5' primer and a J-beta primer mix. MiXCR, applied by TCRdb to the 5' RACE reads, yields one record per CDR3 protein. This sample has about 780,000 distinct CDR3 sequences, with roughly 46% found just once. Source material: blood. The origin of the receptors is a man of 80 years or more in good health.

This clonotype has a count of ten or more. The rearrangement links TRBV5-1 to TRBJ2-7; D not resolved. Trimming left V 0 bases short and J 4 bases short, with 11 bases between. CDR3 length: 14 residues. CDR1 and CDR2 from the germline V gene are SGHRS and YFSETQ. The CDR3 loop is CASSLDRQQYEQYF. In nucleotides, the CDR3 is TGCGCCAGCAGCTTGGATCGGCAGCAATACGAGCAGTACTTC.

The rearrangement uses TRBV25-1 and TRBJ2-1, with 9 positions matching TRBD2. Losses at the gene ends were 1 base for V and 6 bases for J; bases not matched to a gene: 7. The CDR3 runs to 16 residues. Per germline, CDR1 MGHDK and CDR2 SYGVNS. Here the CDR3 DNA reads TGTGCCAGCAGTGAATGTCGTAGCGGGAGTTGCAATGAGCAGTTCTTC. Its protein product is CASSECRSGSCNEQFF.

This clonotype is a singleton in its sample. A much larger clone differs from this one at a single base, so this may be a read error. V gene TRBV29-1 combines with J gene TRBJ2-3, with D unclear. CDR1 is SQVTM, CDR2 ANQGSEA, per germline. The CDR3 length is 12 residues. CDR3 region: CSVDPYTDTRYF. CDR3 nucleotides: TGCAGCGTTGACCCCTACACAGATACGCGGTATTTT.

There are a few counts of this clonotype. The chain joins TRBV7-2 to TRBJ2-1; the match to TRBD1 covers 8 bases. The V and J ends lost 4 bases and 3 bases, in that order; junction bases with no gene match: 2. The CDR3 contains 14 residues. Germline-derived CDR1 and CDR2 are SGHTA and FQGNSA. This CDR3 is CASSSRGLYNEQFF. The DNA of the CDR3 is TGTGCCAGCAGCTCCAGGGGGCTCTACAATGAGCAGTTCTTC.

The V and J genes are TRBV20-1 and TRBJ1-2; 8 nucleotides align to TRBD1. The V segment lost 6 bases and the J segment 6 bases; nucleotides outside the gene matches: 6. The CDR3 contains 12 residues. Looked up from germline, CDR1 is DFQATT and CDR2 is SNEGSKA (reference sequence). CDR3 region: CSAPGQVHGYTF. As DNA, the CDR3 is TGCAGTGCCCCGGGACAGGTCCATGGCTACACCTTC.

This clonotype was observed a few times. V usage is TRBV7-8 and J usage is TRBJ1-6; maybe TRBD1 (6 bases). This CDR3 contains 14 residues. V was cut by 2 bases and J by 10 bases, with 12 bases left in between. Germline CDR1 is SGHVS and CDR2 is FQNEAQ. The CDR3 region is CASSLSTGRSPLHF. The DNA for the CDR3 is TGTGCCAGCAGCTTATCCACAGGGCGCTCACCCCTCCACTTT.

The table lists this clonotype with many counts. The chain is built from TRBV29-1 and TRBJ2-3, with D tentatively TRBD1 (6 bases). The germline V and J ends were trimmed by 5 bases and 1 base, with 10 bases remaining between them. CDR3 size: 13 residues. Germline V CDR1 and CDR2: SQVTM, ANQGSEA. The CDR3 is CSVTGSGTDTQYF. As DNA, the CDR3 is TGCAGCGTTACAGGGTCTGGCACAGATACGCAGTATTTT.

The chain uses TRBV20-1 and TRBJ1-3; D not certain. Trimming took off 7 bases at V and 0 bases at J, with 13 bases between the two ends. CDR3 length: 14 amino acids. In germline, CDR1 is DFQATT, CDR2 SNEGSKA (reference sequence). In nucleotides, the CDR3 is TGCAGTGTTGGACGATTCATCTCTGGAAACACCATATATTTT. As protein: CSVGRFISGNTIYF.

V gene TRBV28 combines with J gene TRBJ1-2; no clear D gene. V was pared by 5 bases and J by 3 bases, with 13 bases between. The germline V gene has CDR1 MDHEN and CDR2 SYDVKM. This CDR3 region has 14 residues. CDR3 region: CASSPPQSHYGYTF. CDR3 bases: TGTGCCAGCAGTCCGCCCCAAAGCCACTATGGCTACACCTTC.

This sequence joins TRBV27 and TRBJ1-1; 11 nucleotides line up with TRBD1. The CDR3 extends over 13 amino acids. CDR1 and CDR2 (germline): MNHEY, SMNVEV (reference sequence). The J segment lost 8 bases and the V segment lost 5 bases, leaving 4 bases of the junction unmatched. As DNA, the CDR3 is TGTGCCAGCAGTCCGCGGACAGGGGGCGAAGCTTTCTTT. It codes for CASSPRTGGEAFF.

This clonotype was counted ten times or more. V and J are TRBV7-6 and TRBJ2-1; D is perhaps TRBD2 (6 bases). V lost 1 base, J lost 7 bases, and 20 bases lay in between. Germline V gene sequence: CDR1 SGHVS, CDR2 FNYEAQ. This CDR3 comprises 17 residues. The CDR3 DNA follows: TGTGCCAGCAGCTTAGGGGTGGCAGCGGGCCCTGGTAATGAGCAGTTCTTC. Protein: CASSLGVAAGPGNEQFF.

With respect to this clonotype: No conserved phenylalanine or tryptophan is present at the end of the CDR3, so a read error is the likely explanation. The V call is TRBV20-1, the J call TRBJ2-5; 8 bases align to TRBD2. The DNA end is more similar to TRBJ2-7, so the J call may be wrong. The CDR3 covers 14 residues. The germline V gene has CDR1 DFQATT and CDR2 SNEGSKA (reference sequence). CDR3 amino acids: CSARKPGGSGEQYL. DNA for the CDR3: TGCAGTGCTAGAAAACCGGGAGGGAGCGGCGAGCAGTACTTA.

The table lists this clonotype with a few counts. This rearrangement joins TRBV20-1 to TRBJ2-1; TRBD2 aligns across 7 bases. Losses at the gene ends were 0 bases for V and 11 bases for J; bases not matched to a gene: 10. Germline V lookup: CDR1 DFQATT, CDR2 SNEGSKA (reference sequence). The CDR3 loop spans 14 amino acids. CDR3 nucleotides: TGCAGTGCTAGAGATTCCGAGGGAGGGCTAAAGCAGTTCTTC. Encoded protein: CSARDSEGGLKQFF.

This clonotype was counted a few times. V is TRBV9 and J is TRBJ2-1; 12 nucleotides match TRBD2. The length of the CDR3 is 15 residues. The trim removed 3 bases at V and 7 bases at J, leaving 5 bases unmatched. Germline V gene sequence: CDR1 SGDLS, CDR2 YYNGEE. The CDR3 nucleotides are TGTGCCAGCAGCGCGACTAGCGGGAGTAAGAATGAGCAGTTCTTC. Its protein product is CASSATSGSKNEQFF.

The chain couples TRBV29-1 to TRBJ1-2, with 8 bases aligning to TRBD1. Germline CDR1 is SQVTM and CDR2 is ANQGSEA. V shed 1 base and J 6 bases; nucleotides not matched to a gene: 10. The CDR3 covers 15 residues. The CDR3 DNA reads as TGCAGCGTTGAAGTAAGGCCCGGACAGGGAGATGGCTACACCTTC. Protein product: CSVEVRPGQGDGYTF.

This clonotype was counted between two and nine times. The chain couples TRBV7-2 to TRBJ2-3; TRBD2 might be the D (6 bases). CDR3 length: 16 residues. V gave up 3 bases and J gave up 2 bases, with 15 bases separating them. CDR1 and CDR2 (germline): SGHTA, FQGNSA. The CDR3 DNA follows: TGTGCCAGCAGCTTCGCCCCGGGACTGGACACAGATACGCAGTATTTT. It is translated as CASSFAPGLDTDTQYF.

The chain links TRBV6-2 or TRBV6-3 to TRBJ2-1, with 11 positions matching TRBD2. The CDR3 has 16 amino acids. Trimming at V came to 5 bases and at J to 13 bases, leaving 16 bases not matched to a gene. The germline CDR1 and CDR2 sequences are MNHEY and SVGEGT. CDR3 in DNA: TGTGCCAGCAGTCAAGGACTAGCGGGCCTCCAAGAGACCCAGTTCTTC. The encoded protein is CASSQGLAGLQETQFF.

The rearrangement uses TRBV5-1 and TRBJ2-7, with TRBD2 matching 10 bases. The V gene end was trimmed by 5 bases and the J gene end by 7 bases; junction bases not matched to a gene: 9. Looked up from germline, CDR1 is SGHRS and CDR2 is YFSETQ. The CDR3 consists of 14 residues. This chain's CDR3 is CASRTSGPPEEQYF. CDR3 in DNA: TGCGCCAGCAGGACTAGCGGGCCCCCGGAAGAGCAGTACTTC.

The V gene is TRBV7-2, the J gene TRBJ2-2, with 7 bases that match TRBD1. The CDR3 is 16 amino acids. The junction had 7 bases not matched to a gene; V was cut back by 4 bases and J by 2 bases. CDR1 is SGHTA, CDR2 FQGNSA, per germline. The CDR3 bases are TGTGCCAGCAGCTCTTGGACAGGAGAAAACACCGGGGAGCTGTTTTTT. Encoded protein: CASSSWTGENTGELFF.

The table lists this clonotype with many counts. The chain joins TRBV10-3 to TRBJ2-4; either TRBD1 or TRBD2 may fit D (5 bases each). This CDR3 is 12 amino acids long. V lost 11 bases, J lost 5 bases, and 13 bases lay in between. Germline loops: CDR1 ENHRY, CDR2 SYGVKD. CDR3 bases: TGTGCCGCCGGGGCAGGGCAAAACATTCAGTACTTC. Translating gives CAAGAGQNIQYF.

This clonotype was recorded a few times. This chain joins TRBV6-6 and TRBJ2-3, with 11 bases fitting TRBD2. The CDR3 spans 16 residues. Germline lookup yields CDR1 MNHNY and CDR2 SVGAGI (reference sequence). Trimming cost V 7 bases and J 7 bases; bases outside gene matches: 13. CDR3 coding DNA: TGTGCCAGCACCCTAAATAGCGGGAGGGCCGGGAATACGCAGTATTTT. Protein product: CASTLNSGRAGNTQYF.

This clonotype was counted only a few times. The V and J genes are TRBV25-1 and TRBJ2-7, with TRBD1 as a possible D gene (6 bases). CDR3 length: 14 residues. V lost 1 base and J lost 1, with 8 bases in between. CDR1 and CDR2 from the germline V gene are MGHDK and SYGVNS. The DNA for the CDR3 is TGTGCCAGCAGTGAATTAGGACAGTCCTACGAGCAGTACTTC. Translated: CASSELGQSYEQYF.

In DNA form, the CDR3 reads TGTGCCAGCAGTTTCTCTAACAGGGACGACAATGAGCAGTTCTTC. Amino acid sequence: CASSFSNRDDNEQFF. The chain carries TRBV27 and TRBJ2-1; possibly TRBD1 for D (6 bases). The germline gives CDR1 MNHEY, CDR2 SMNVEV (reference sequence). Trimming took 3 bases from V and 5 from J, leaving 14 bases between them. The CDR3 sequence is 15 residues long.

J is TRBJ2-1 and V is TRBV12-3 or TRBV12-4; weak D call: TRBD1 (6 bases). This CDR3 contains 14 residues. The V end was cut by 7 bases, the J end by 6 bases, with 16 bases between. The CDR3, as DNA: TGTGCCAGCACACAAAAGGCAGGGGCCAATGAGCAGTTCTTC. Translating gives CASTQKAGANEQFF.

The chain employs TRBV24-1 and TRBJ2-1, with TRBD1 identical over 8 bases. Germline V gene lookup returns CDR1 KGHDR and CDR2 SFDVKD. This CDR3 has 16 residues. V dropped 4 bases and J dropped 0; count of bases not matched to a gene: 4. The CDR3 DNA reads TGTGCCACCAGTGACTCAGGGGGCTTCTCCTACAATGAGCAGTTCTTC. Translated, it gives CATSDSGGFSYNEQFF.

This clonotype was detected only a few times. The chain uses TRBV4-1 and TRBJ1-5; D is perhaps TRBD1 (5 bases). The CDR3 totals 15 residues. From germline, CDR1 is MGHRA and CDR2 YSYEKL. The V gene lost 4 bases and the J gene lost 9 bases, with 19 bases spanning the gap. The CDR3 here is CASSRTGLGDRPQHF. Here the CDR3 DNA reads TGCGCCAGCAGCCGGACCGGGTTGGGGGATCGGCCCCAGCATTTT.